These 8 T cell receptor beta chains originate from one sample sequenced in a study of early T cells in non-severe SARS-CoV-2 infection. TCRdb re-called the 5' RACE reads with MiXCR, one entry per CDR3 protein. Of 100,000 to 120,000 distinct CDR3 sequences listed, roughly 12% are singletons. The sample in question was whole blood, obtained at baseline. The source is an adult who was a healthcare worker with PCR-confirmed SARS-CoV-2 infection or an uninfected control (not recorded which).

V gene TRBV6-4 combines with J gene TRBJ1-2; the D gene is possibly TRBD1 (5 bases). The CDR3 extends over 17 amino acids. Trimming took 0 bases from V and 1 from J, leaving 15 bases between them. Germline V gives CDR1 MRHNA, CDR2 SNTAGT. The CDR3 bases are TGTGCCAGCAGTGACTCGATGGATAACAGGTTTAACTATGGCTACACCTTC. Protein: CASSDSMDNRFNYGYTF.

This rearrangement joins TRBV11-2 to TRBJ1-2; no clear D. The germline V and J ends were trimmed by 4 bases and 7 bases, with 13 bases remaining between them. Germline V gene lookup returns CDR1 SGHAT and CDR2 FQNNGV. This CDR3 is 13 amino acids long. This CDR3 is CASSSYRGSGYTF. The CDR3 DNA follows: TGTGCCAGCAGCTCATATCGGGGAAGTGGCTACACCTTC.

This clonotype was counted many times. V is TRBV20-1 and J is TRBJ2-3; TRBD2 might be the D (7 bases). Trimming took 7 bases from V and 2 from J, leaving 13 bases between them. Per the germline V gene, CDR1 is DFQATT and CDR2 is SNEGSKA (reference sequence). The CDR3 consists of 13 residues. CDR3 DNA: TGCAGTGAGCGCGGGGGCACCACAGATACGCAGTATTTT. Its protein product is CSERGGTTDTQYF.

The sample holds a few counts of this clonotype. The chain employs TRBV3-1 and TRBJ1-1; D is unclear. Germline-derived CDR1 and CDR2 are LGHDT and YNNKEL (reference sequence). Trimming left V 2 bases short and J 1 base short, with 8 bases between. The CDR3 runs to 14 residues. The CDR3 spells CASSQSSRNTEAFF. As DNA, the CDR3 is TGTGCCAGCAGCCAATCTAGCAGGAACACTGAAGCTTTCTTT.

The chain combines TRBV28 with TRBJ1-2; TRBD1 aligns across 9 bases. Germline V CDR1 and CDR2: MDHEN, SYDVKM. This CDR3 spans 16 amino acids. The V and J ends lost 8 bases and 5 bases, in that order; junction bases with no gene match: 15. The DNA for the CDR3 is TGTGCCAGCCAACTCCCTCCGGGACAGGGAGAGTATGGCTACACCTTC. Its protein is CASQLPPGQGEYGYTF.

In its sample, this clonotype was seen a few times. This rearrangement joins TRBV5-1 to TRBJ2-5; maybe TRBD2 (7 bases). CDR3 length: 13 amino acids. Germline values: CDR1 SGHRS, CDR2 YFSETQ. V was trimmed by 6 bases and J by 3 bases, leaving 12 bases between them. CDR3 nucleotide sequence: TGCGCCAGCACTAGGGGGGGCGAAGAGACCCAGTACTTC. Its protein product is CASTRGGEETQYF.

The table lists this clonotype with many counts. V and J are TRBV20-1 and TRBJ1-4, with D possibly matching TRBD1 (6 bases). CDR1 and CDR2 (germline): DFQATT, SNEGSKA (reference sequence). The CDR3 sequence is 15 residues long. V lost 0 bases and J lost 8, with 16 bases in between. The CDR3 DNA reads TGCAGTGCTAGAGATCCCCGGGGGGCTGTGGAAAAACTGTTTTTT. It yields the protein CSARDPRGAVEKLFF.

The chain employs TRBV20-1 and TRBJ2-7; the D is unclear. This CDR3 contains 15 residues. V was shortened by 1 base and J by 1 base, with 14 bases between the two germline ends. Germline lookup yields CDR1 DFQATT and CDR2 SNEGSKA (reference sequence). CDR3 in amino acids: CSARAGGRRSYEQYF. In DNA form, the CDR3 reads TGCAGTGCTAGAGCGGGCGGTCGGCGGTCCTACGAGCAGTACTTC.